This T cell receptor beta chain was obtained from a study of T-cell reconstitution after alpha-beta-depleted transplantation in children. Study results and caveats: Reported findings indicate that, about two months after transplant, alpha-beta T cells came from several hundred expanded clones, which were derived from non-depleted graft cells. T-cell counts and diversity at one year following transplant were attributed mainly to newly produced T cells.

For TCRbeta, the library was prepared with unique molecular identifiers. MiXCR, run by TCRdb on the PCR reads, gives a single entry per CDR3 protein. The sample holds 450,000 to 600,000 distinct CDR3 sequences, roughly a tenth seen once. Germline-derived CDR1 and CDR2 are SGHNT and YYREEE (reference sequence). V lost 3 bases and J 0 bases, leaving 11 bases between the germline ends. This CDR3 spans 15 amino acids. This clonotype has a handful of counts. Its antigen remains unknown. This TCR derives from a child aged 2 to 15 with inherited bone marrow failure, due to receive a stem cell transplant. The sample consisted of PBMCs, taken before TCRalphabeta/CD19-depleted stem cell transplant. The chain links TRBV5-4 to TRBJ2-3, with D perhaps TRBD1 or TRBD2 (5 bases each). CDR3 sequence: CASSWDRASTDTQYF. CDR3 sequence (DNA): TGTGCCAGCAGCTGGGACCGTGCTAGCACAGATACGCAGTATTTT.